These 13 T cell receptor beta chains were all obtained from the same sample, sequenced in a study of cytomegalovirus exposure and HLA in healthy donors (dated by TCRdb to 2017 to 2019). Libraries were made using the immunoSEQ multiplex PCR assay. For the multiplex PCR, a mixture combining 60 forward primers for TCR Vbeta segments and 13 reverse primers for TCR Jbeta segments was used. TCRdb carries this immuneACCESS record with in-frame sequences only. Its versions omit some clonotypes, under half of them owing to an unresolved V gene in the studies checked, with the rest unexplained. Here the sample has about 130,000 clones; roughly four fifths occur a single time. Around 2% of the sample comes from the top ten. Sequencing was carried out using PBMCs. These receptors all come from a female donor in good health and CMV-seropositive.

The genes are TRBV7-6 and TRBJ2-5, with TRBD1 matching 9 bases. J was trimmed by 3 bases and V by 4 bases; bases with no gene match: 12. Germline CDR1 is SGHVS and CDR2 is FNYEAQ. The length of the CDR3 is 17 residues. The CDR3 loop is CASSSQPGQGLEETQYF. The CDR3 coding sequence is TGTGCCAGCAGCTCCCAACCGGGACAGGGATTAGAAGAGACCCAGTACTTC. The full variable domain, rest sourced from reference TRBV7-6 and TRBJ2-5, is GAGVSQSPRYKVTKRGQDVALRCDPISGHVSLYWYRQALGQGPEFLTYFNYEAQQDKSGLPNDRFSAERPEGSISTLTIQRTEQRDSAMYRCASSSQPGQGLEETQYFGPGTRLLVL.

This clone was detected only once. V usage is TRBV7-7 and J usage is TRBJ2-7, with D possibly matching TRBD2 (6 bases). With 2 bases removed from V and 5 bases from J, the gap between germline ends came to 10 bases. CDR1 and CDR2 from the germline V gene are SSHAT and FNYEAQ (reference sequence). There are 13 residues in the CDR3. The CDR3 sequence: CASSLSLANEQYF. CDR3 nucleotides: TGTGCCAGCAGCTTATCCCTAGCGAACGAGCAGTACTTC.

The CDR3 DNA reads as TGTGCCAGCAGCAGCCAGGGGGGAAATGAGCAGTTCTTC. Its protein is CASSSQGGNEQFF. The V and J genes are TRBV25-1 and TRBJ2-1; the D gene is possibly TRBD1 (7 bases). The CDR3 totals 13 residues. Germline V gene sequence: CDR1 MGHDK, CDR2 SYGVNS. V was clipped by 6 bases and J by 7 bases, with 13 bases between them.

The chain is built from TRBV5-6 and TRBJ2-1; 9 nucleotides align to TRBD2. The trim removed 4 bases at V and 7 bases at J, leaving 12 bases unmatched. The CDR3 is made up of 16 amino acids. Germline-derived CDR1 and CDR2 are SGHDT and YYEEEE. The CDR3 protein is CASSPLGAGGGNEQFF. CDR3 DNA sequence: TGTGCCAGCAGCCCACTCGGAGCGGGAGGTGGTAATGAGCAGTTCTTC.

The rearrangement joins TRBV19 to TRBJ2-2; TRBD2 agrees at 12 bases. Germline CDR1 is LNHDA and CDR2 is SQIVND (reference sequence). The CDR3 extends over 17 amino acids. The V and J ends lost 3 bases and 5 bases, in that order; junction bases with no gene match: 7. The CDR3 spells CASSMLGLAGRTGELFF. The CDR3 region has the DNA TGTGCCAGTAGTATGCTCGGACTAGCGGGGAGGACCGGGGAGCTGTTTTTT.

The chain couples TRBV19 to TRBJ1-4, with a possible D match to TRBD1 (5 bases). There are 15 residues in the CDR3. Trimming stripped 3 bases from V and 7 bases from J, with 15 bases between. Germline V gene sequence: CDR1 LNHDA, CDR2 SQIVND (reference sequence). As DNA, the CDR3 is TGTGCCAGTAGTATGAGCCGGGCTGACAGTGAAAAACTGTTTTTT. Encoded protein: CASSMSRADSEKLFF. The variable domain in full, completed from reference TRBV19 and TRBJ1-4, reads DGGITQSPKYLFRKEGQNVTLSCEQNLNHDAMYWYRQDPGQGLRLIYYSQIVNDFQKGDIAEGYSVSREKKESFPLTVTSAQKNPTAFYLCASSMSRADSEKLFFGSGTQLSVL.

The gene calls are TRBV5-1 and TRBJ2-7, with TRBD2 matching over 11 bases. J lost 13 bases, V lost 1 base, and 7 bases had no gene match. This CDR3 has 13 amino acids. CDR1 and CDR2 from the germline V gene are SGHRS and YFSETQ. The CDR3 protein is CASSLTTSGSPYF. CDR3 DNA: TGCGCCAGCAGCTTGACCACTAGCGGGAGTCCATACTTC.

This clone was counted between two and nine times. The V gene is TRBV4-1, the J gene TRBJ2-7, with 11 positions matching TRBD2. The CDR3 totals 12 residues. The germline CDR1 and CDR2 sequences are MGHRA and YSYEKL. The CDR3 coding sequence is TGCGCCAGCAGCTCGACTAGCGGGGTAATGAAGGTC. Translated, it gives CASSSTSGVMKV.

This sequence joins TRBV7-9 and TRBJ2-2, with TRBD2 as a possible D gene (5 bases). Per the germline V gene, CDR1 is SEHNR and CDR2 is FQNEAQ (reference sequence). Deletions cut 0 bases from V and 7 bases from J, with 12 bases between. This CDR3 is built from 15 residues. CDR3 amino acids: CASSLASGVGGELFF. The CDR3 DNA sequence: TGTGCCAGCAGCTTAGCTTCCGGGGTCGGCGGGGAGCTGTTTTTT.

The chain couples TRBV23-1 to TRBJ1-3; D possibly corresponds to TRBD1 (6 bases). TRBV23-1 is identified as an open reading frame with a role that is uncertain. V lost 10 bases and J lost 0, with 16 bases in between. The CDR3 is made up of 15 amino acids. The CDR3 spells CAIRQVEISGNTIYF. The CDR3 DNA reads TGCGCCATCCGACAGGTTGAGATCTCTGGAAACACCATATATTTT.

CDR3 sequence (DNA): TGCGCCAGCAGTGGGACCACTAGCGGGAGTTTCGATGAGCAGTTCTTC. It yields the protein CASSGTTSGSFDEQFF. This chain joins TRBV10-1 and TRBJ2-1, with 11 nucleotides matching TRBD2. This CDR3 spans 16 amino acids. Germline-derived CDR1 and CDR2 are WNHNN and SYGVQD (reference sequence). V lost 4 bases to trimming and J lost 8 bases; unmatched junction nucleotides: 10.

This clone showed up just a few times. In DNA, the CDR3 is TGCAGCGCCAACACAGCGGGGGGGTCTGGCGAGACCCAGTACTTC. This gives the protein CSANTAGGSGETQYF. The chain couples TRBV29-1 to TRBJ2-5, with 10 nucleotides matching TRBD2. J gave up 5 bases and V 7 bases, and 13 bases lay outside the gene matches. CDR1 and CDR2 (germline): SQVTM, ANQGSEA. The CDR3 covers 15 residues.

The CDR3 DNA reads TGTGCCAGCACGAGACCGGCGGGGGGGTACGAGCAGTACTTC. Residues: CASTRPAGGYEQYF. The J gene is TRBJ2-7, the V gene TRBV2; 9 positions match TRBD2. Germline V gene data show CDR1 as SNHLY and CDR2 as FYNNEI. With V trimmed by 7 bases and J by 4 bases, 8 bases remained unmatched. The CDR3 totals 14 residues.